The present T cell receptor beta chain was sequenced within a study of beta chain features in type 1 diabetes. General observations from the study: In every one of the four CD4+ subsets, TCRB CDR3s were moderately but significantly shorter in Type 1 diabetes patients.

This CDR3 spans 13 amino acids. Germline V lookup: CDR1 SGHTA, CDR2 FQGNSA. The table lists this clone with a few counts. Its antigen is not known. The junction departs from the called germline gene at one end, perhaps through a read error. Isolated RNA was reverse transcribed in full, so expressed TCRB transcripts were sequenced. Measured with immunoSEQ multiplex PCR; TCRdb has only the in-frame clones, and not every one. The sample contains about 140,000 clones, approximately 10% of which appear only once. The receptor comes from a woman in her thirties or forties in good health. Sequencing was done on a sample of central memory CD4+ T cells from blood. This chain joins TRBV7-2 and TRBJ2-5; the D gene is possibly TRBD2 (5 bases). The CDR3 region has the DNA TGTGCCAGCAGCTCCCGCCCGTGGGAGAACCAGTACTTC. Its translation is CASSSRPWENQYF.